This T cell receptor (beta chain) stems from a study of blood T cell repertoires in COVID-19. Background on the study: Donors in the United States, Italy and Spain gave samples during acute or convalescent COVID-19.

CDR3 length: 15 amino acids. Trimming at V came to 2 bases and at J to 7 bases, leaving 3 bases not matched to a gene. The germline gives CDR1 MNHEY, CDR2 SVGAGI. Only in-frame clones appear in the TCRdb table, and some are missing; sequencing was by immunoSEQ multiplex PCR. The data show roughly 150,000 clones, with roughly 84% seen just once and around a tenth held by the top ten. Sequenced material: peripheral blood. The TCR was taken from a woman aged 45-65 years with acute or convalescent COVID-19. The chain is built from TRBV6-5 and TRBJ1-6; 9 positions agree with TRBD1. The CDR3 DNA follows: TGTGCCAGCAGTTACGGGACAGGGCTAAATTCACCCCTCCACTTT. Amino acid sequence: CASSYGTGLNSPLHF.